Listed below are T cell receptor beta chains from one sample, sequenced in a study of T-cell memory formation after mild COVID-19. MiXCR, applied by TCRdb to the 5' RACE reads, yields one record per CDR3 protein. The sample includes roughly 45,000 distinct CDR3 sequences, 27% of them seen just once. The sample comprised PBMCs or a T cell subset sorted from them (not recorded which). The receptors stem from a man younger than 30 who had mild COVID-19 (a few samples of this study predate the infection). Cell type and time point are not known. Each CDR3 is given without its conserved first and last residue.

>TRBJ1-1|TRBV4-1
ASSRRQGALNTEAF
>TRBJ1-3|TRBV7-9
ASSATRRTGGAFGNTIY
>TRBJ1-2|TRBV4-3
ASSQTRGVTNYGYT
>TRBJ2-4|TRBV7-2
ASSLRQGAAKNIQY
>TRBJ2-5|TRBV4-1
ASSQDILYQETQY
>TRBJ2-3|TRBV5-1
ASETSGGATDTQY
>TRBJ2-7|TRBV6-5
ASSYGTGYYEQY
>TRBJ2-1|TRBV11-2
ASSWLAGGPYNEQF
>TRBJ2-3|TRBV21-1
ASSKPGGAISTQY
>TRBJ2-1|TRBV5-6
ASSSRPGPGEQF
>TRBJ2-3|TRBV12-3/TRBV12-4
ASYGEGGTDTQY
>TRBJ2-1|TRBV24-1
ATSDLLDYNEQF
>TRBJ1-1|TRBV9
ASSAGQHTEAF
>TRBJ2-1|TRBV12-3/TRBV12-4
ASSWTDFYNEQF
>TRBJ1-1|TRBV27
ASSTLGTEAF
>TRBJ1-5|TRBV19
ASSIVRTGGYQPQH
>TRBJ2-1|TRBV24-1
ATRGAEQF
>TRBJ2-7|TRBV7-8
ASSPRTASYEQY
>TRBJ1-1|TRBV7-3
ASSHSGGLNTEAF
>TRBJ2-5|TRBV7-3
ASSVGGGRQETQY
>TRBJ2-1|TRBV4-1
ASSRPGRGSYNEQF
>TRBJ2-3|TRBV7-2
ASSPRGTSGTDTQY
>TRBJ2-3|TRBV6-6
ASSYSRGGFDTQY
>TRBJ2-1|TRBV7-2
ASSFTGTGDNEQF
>TRBJ2-2|TRBV20-1
SARDKGDTGELF
>TRBJ1-5|TRBV4-2
ASSHLGGGDQPQH
>TRBJ2-3|TRBV4-3
ASSQDGKSTTQY
>TRBJ2-2|TRBV5-1
ASSSIGRGTGELF
>TRBJ2-2|TRBV19
ASKGQGDTGELF
>TRBJ2-7|TRBV27
ASSQAWRGLYEQY
>TRBJ2-5|TRBV19
ASSRGRGAQETQY
>TRBJ2-6|TRBV6-5
ASSVFSEGRTSGANVLT
>TRBJ2-3|TRBV4-2
ASSQDTTGGADTQY